This TCR beta chain is from a study of response to subunit inactivated influenza vaccine. One entry per CDR3 protein, called by TCRdb with MiXCR from the RT-PCR reads. The sample includes 500,000 or so distinct CDR3 sequences, 9.5% to 13% of them seen just once. Germline V lookup: CDR1 SQVTM, CDR2 ANQGSEA. This CDR3 contains 12 residues. V gave up 5 bases and J gave up 6 bases; unmatched junction bases: 6. Study-level results: Seasonal influenza vaccination, on each occasion, was suggested by the authors to recruit few new T cells.

This clonotype was observed many times. Its antigen is undetermined. The J gene is TRBJ2-7, the V gene TRBV29-1; 8 nucleotides line up with TRBD1. Sequencing used PBMCs from blood, obtained 40 to 50 days after vaccination. This sequence was found in a man aged 45-65 years who received an inactivated influenza vaccine. CDR3 protein: CSVRLTGAEQYF. In nucleotides, the CDR3 is TGCAGCGTTCGACTGACAGGGGCCGAGCAGTACTTC.